The rows below give T cell receptor beta chains drawn from one sample of a study of blood T cell repertoires in COVID-19. Generated by immunoSEQ multiplex PCR, the TCRdb table keeps only in-frame clones and is missing some. This table holds some 150,000 clones, around four fifths found once. The material sequenced was peripheral blood. Receptors were obtained from a human donor in a cohort sampled during active COVID-19. The CDR3 runs from the conserved cysteine through the conserved F or W. A D gene is named only where the DNA matches it firmly. For some rows the clone size is stated as once, few or many, or as a class when expanded; others skip it.

clone size | J gene | V gene | D gene | CDR3 DNA | CDR3 protein
few | TRBJ1-6 | TRBV27 | NA | TGTGCCAGCAGTTTCCGTGAGGGCTCACCCCTCCACTTT | CASSFREGSPLHF
NA | TRBJ2-2 | TRBV24-1 | NA | TGTGCCACCAGTGATTTTGGGGACATGAACACCGGGGAGCTGTTTTTT | CATSDFGDMNTGELFF
NA | TRBJ1-4 | TRBV5-4 | TRBD1 | TGTGCCAGCAGCTTGTTTGGGACAGGGGGTGAAAAACTGTTTTTT | CASSLFGTGGEKLFF
NA | TRBJ2-3 | TRBV4-1 | NA | TGCGCCAGCAGCCAAACGGGACAAGACACAGATACGCAGTATTTT | CASSQTGQDTDTQYF
NA | TRBJ1-2 | TRBV6-1 | TRBD1 | TGTGCCAGCAGTGATACGACAGGGGTCCATGGCTACACCTTC | CASSDTTGVHGYTF
NA | TRBJ2-2 | TRBV6-5 | NA | TGTGCCAGCAAACAGGAACAGGGGAACACCGGGGAGCTGTTTTTT | CASKQEQGNTGELFF
once | TRBJ1-3 | TRBV5-1 | NA | TGCGCCAGCAGCTCTACGGCTGGAAACACCATATATTTT | CASSSTAGNTIYF
NA | TRBJ2-3 | TRBV4-1 | NA | TGCGCCAGCAGCCACGGGGAAAATCGGGGCACAGATACGCAGTATTTT | CASSHGENRGTDTQYF
NA | TRBJ1-1 | TRBV7-9 | TRBD1 | TGTGCCAGCAGCCCGGGACAGGGGGCAATCGGAACTGAAGCTTTCTTT | CASSPGQGAIGTEAFF
NA | TRBJ1-1 | TRBV19 | TRBD1 | TGTGCCAGTAGGACCACAGGGGGCAAGAACACTGAAGCTTTCTTT | CASRTTGGKNTEAFF
NA | TRBJ1-6 | TRBV30 | NA | TGTGCCTGGAGTGTACGGGTTCTGGGAGGATCACCCCTCCACTTT | CAWSVRVLGGSPLHF
NA | TRBJ1-6 | TRBV10-3 | NA | TGTGCCATCACAGACACCCCGAATTCACCCCTCCACTTT | CAITDTPNSPLHF
NA | TRBJ2-7 | TRBV4-1 | TRBD2 | TGCGCCAGCAGCCAAGATGGGCGGGGGACCTACGAGCAGTACTTC | CASSQDGRGTYEQYF
few | TRBJ1-1 | TRBV6-5 | NA | TGTGCCAGCAGCCCCCTCGACAGGGAAGCTTTCTTT | CASSPLDREAFF
once | TRBJ1-2 | TRBV6-2/TRBV6-3 | NA | TGTGCCAGCAGTTGGGGACTACAAGGGGGCTACACCTTC | CASSWGLQGGYTF
NA | TRBJ1-2 | TRBV10-3 | NA | TGTGCCATCAGTGATGCCAGGGGAGACTATGGCTACACCTTC | CAISDARGDYGYTF
NA | TRBJ2-2 | TRBV19 | NA | TGTGCCAGTAGTGCGCTCAGGTTGGCCGGGGAGCTGTTTTTT | CASSALRLAGELFF
once | TRBJ2-3 | TRBV24-1 | TRBD1 | TGTGCCACCAGTGAGCGGACAGGGGGTTCGGATACGCAGTATTTT | CATSERTGGSDTQYF
NA | TRBJ2-7 | TRBV5-6 | TRBD1 | TGTGCCAGCAGCCCAGGACAGGGTCCCTACGAGCAGTACTTC | CASSPGQGPYEQYF
NA | TRBJ2-3 | TRBV7-2 | NA | TGTGCCAGCAGCTTGGGCCCGAATACGCAGTATTTT | CASSLGPNTQYF